There are a few counts of the clone carrying this TCR beta chain. Antigen specificity is unknown. Germline V gene sequence: CDR1 SGDLS, CDR2 YYNGEE. The ends lost 3 bases at V and 1 base at J; junction bases unmatched: 4. The CDR3 spans 15 residues. This sample is drawn from a study of blood T cells in healthy people across ages. Whole-study findings and limits: The donors' CMV status was not determined, possibly confounding changes in expanded clonotypes.

A J-beta primer mix and a sample-barcoded 5' primer were used in a second PCR of roughly 7 to 12 cycles. TCRdb passed the 5' RACE reads through MiXCR, listing each CDR3 protein once. Among some 880,000 distinct CDR3 sequences, about 37% were seen once, and the ten largest hold 10% to 15%. The clonotype was recovered from a young man in good health. The chain joins TRBV9 to TRBJ2-1; 7 positions agree with TRBD1. The sequenced sample was blood. CDR3 residues: CASSEGAISYNEQFF. CDR3 in DNA: TGTGCCAGCAGCGAGGGGGCTATATCCTACAATGAGCAGTTCTTC.